The 28 T cell receptor beta chains given below trace back to one sample, sequenced in a study of blood T cell repertoires in COVID-19. TCRdb keeps only in-frame clones here, not all; method: immunoSEQ multiplex PCR. Of around 220,000 clones listed, 70% to 90% are singletons. What was sequenced was peripheral blood. These receptors came from a woman aged 40 to 49 who had recovered from COVID-19.

The CDR3 here is CSFATGGGNQPQHF. CDR3 bases: TGCAGCTTCGCGACAGGGGGTGGCAATCAGCCCCAGCATTTT. The V call is TRBV29-1, the J call TRBJ1-5, with TRBD1 matching over 9 bases. Germline values: CDR1 SQVTM, CDR2 ANQGSEA. This CDR3 spans 14 amino acids. With 8 bases clipped from V and 2 bases from J, the junction kept 7 bases outside the gene matches.

V gene TRBV5-4 combines with J gene TRBJ2-3, with 9 bases that match TRBD1. Germline CDR1 reads SGHNT; CDR2 reads YYREEE (reference sequence). The CDR3 runs 15 residues. Trimming removed 5 bases from V and 2 bases from J; junction bases left unmatched: 6. The chain's CDR3 is CASRQGTGNTDTQYF. In nucleotides, the CDR3 is TGTGCCAGCAGACAAGGGACAGGGAACACAGATACGCAGTATTTT. The full variable domain, in which reference TRBV5-4 and TRBJ2-3 provide the parts outside the CDR3, is ETGVTQSPTHLIKTRGQQVTLRCSSQSGHNTVSWYQQALGQGPQFIFQYYREEENGRGNFPPRFSGLQFPNYSSELNVNALELDDSALYLCASRQGTGNTDTQYFGPGTRLTVL.

V usage is TRBV12-3 or TRBV12-4 and J usage is TRBJ1-1; D gene unclear. The ends were cut back, 3 bases at V and 0 bases at J, with 5 bases in the middle. The CDR3 runs to 13 residues. The CDR3 DNA is TGTGCCAGCAGTTTGAGCCTGAACACTGAAGCTTTCTTT. Protein product: CASSLSLNTEAFF.

This clone was seen only once. This rearrangement joins TRBV5-8 to TRBJ1-2, with 9 nucleotides matching TRBD1. CDR1 is SGHTS and CDR2 is YDEGEE in the germline V gene. The length of the CDR3 is 14 residues. With V trimmed by 2 bases and J by 5 bases, 4 bases remained unmatched. The CDR3 region is CASSLQQGAYGYTF. CDR3 sequence (DNA): TGTGCCAGCAGCTTACAACAGGGGGCTTATGGCTACACCTTC.

The V call is TRBV24-1, the J call TRBJ2-2; the match to TRBD2 covers 10 bases. J lost 0 bases, V lost 6 bases, and 3 bases had no gene match. The CDR3 runs to 16 residues. The germline V gene encodes CDR1 KGHDR and CDR2 SFDVKD. The CDR3 reads CATSISGGANTGELFF. CDR3 DNA sequence: TGTGCCACCAGTATAAGCGGGGGGGCGAACACCGGGGAGCTGTTTTTT.

This chain joins TRBV6-2 or TRBV6-3 and TRBJ2-1; 13 bases fit TRBD2. The CDR3 is 17 amino acids. CDR1 is MNHEY and CDR2 is SVGEGT in the germline V gene. After removal of 6 bases from V and 5 bases from J, the junction contained 10 bases not matched to a gene. The CDR3 loop reads CASSLLTSGGSNNEQFF. The DNA for the CDR3 is TGTGCCAGCAGCCTTTTGACTAGCGGGGGGTCCAACAATGAGCAGTTCTTC.

The V and J genes are TRBV5-5 and TRBJ1-2; 11 bases map to TRBD1. V lost 4 bases to trimming and J lost 6 bases; unmatched junction nucleotides: 5. Germline CDR1 and CDR2: SGHKS and YYEKEE (reference sequence). The CDR3 totals 14 residues. CDR3 DNA sequence: TGTGCCAGCAGCCAATGGACAGGGGGCGATGGCTACACCTTC. The encoded protein is CASSQWTGGDGYTF.

In its sample, this clone was seen once. The chain employs TRBV5-1 and TRBJ2-1; TRBD1 matches 10 bases. CDR1 SGHRS and CDR2 YFSETQ come from the germline V gene. The V gene end was trimmed by 0 bases and the J gene end by 5 bases; junction bases not matched to a gene: 2. The CDR3 has 15 residues. The CDR3 nucleotides read TGCGCCAGCAGCTTGGCCGGGACAGGGGACAATGAGCAGTTCTTC. Translating it yields CASSLAGTGDNEQFF.

This chain links TRBV19 with TRBJ2-5; TRBD1 agrees at 8 bases. V was pared by 4 bases and J by 4 bases, with 8 bases of the junction left unmatched. The CDR3 has 15 amino acids. In germline, CDR1 is LNHDA, CDR2 SQIVND (reference sequence). The CDR3 coding sequence is TGTGCCAGTAGTAGGACAGGGTGGGGAGGAGAGACCCAGTACTTC. It is translated as CASSRTGWGGETQYF.

The CDR3: CASSNQGEGFEKLFF. DNA for the CDR3: TGCGCCAGCAGCAACCAAGGGGAGGGTTTTGAAAAACTGTTTTTT. V gene TRBV5-1 combines with J gene TRBJ1-4; tentatively, D is TRBD1 (5 bases). Germline lookup yields CDR1 SGHRS and CDR2 YFSETQ. CDR3 length: 15 amino acids. The germline V and J ends were trimmed by 4 bases and 7 bases, with 17 bases remaining between them.

This chain uses TRBV20-1 with TRBJ2-2; TRBD2 aligns across 7 bases. Per the germline V gene, CDR1 is DFQATT and CDR2 is SNEGSKA (reference sequence). J lost 0 bases, V lost 3 bases, and 10 bases had no gene match. The CDR3 is 17 amino acids. CDR3 protein: CSASPLGRGANTGELFF. The CDR3 bases are TGCAGTGCTAGTCCCCTGGGTCGGGGGGCGAACACCGGGGAGCTGTTTTTT.

The chain couples TRBV28 to TRBJ2-1, with 11 bases matching TRBD1. V was clipped by 4 bases and J by 7 bases; unmatched bases: 6. The V gene's germline CDR1 is MDHEN and CDR2 SYDVKM. This CDR3 comprises 15 residues. This chain's CDR3 is CASSYRDRGMNEQFF. Here the CDR3 DNA reads TGTGCCAGCAGTTACCGGGACAGGGGGATGAATGAGCAGTTCTTC.

The V gene is TRBV3-1 (or the pseudogene TRBV3-2), the J gene TRBJ1-2; TRBD1 agrees at 10 bases. After removal of 4 bases from V and 7 bases from J, the junction contained 6 bases not matched to a gene. This CDR3 contains 14 residues. Looked up from germline, CDR1 is LGHDT and CDR2 is YNNKEL (reference sequence). CDR3 region: CASSRGGQGSGYTF. CDR3 nucleotides: TGTGCCAGCAGCCGGGGGGGACAGGGGAGTGGCTACACCTTC.

The chain combines TRBV11-3 with TRBJ2-3; D is possibly TRBD2 (6 bases). This CDR3 comprises 15 residues. Looked up from germline, CDR1 is SGHNT and CDR2 is YENEEA. V lost 3 bases, J lost 4 bases, and 14 bases lay in between. CDR3 protein: CASSFESGSADTQYF. CDR3 coding DNA: TGTGCCAGCAGCTTCGAGAGCGGGTCGGCAGATACGCAGTATTTT.

V and J are TRBV11-1 and TRBJ2-1, with 9 bases fitting TRBD2. Germline-derived CDR1 and CDR2 are SGHAT and FQDESV (reference sequence). J lost 6 bases, V lost 5 bases, and 5 bases had no gene match. The CDR3 spans 14 residues. The CDR3 nucleotides are TGTGCCAGCAGCACCCTAGCGGGAACCAATGAGCAGTTCTTC. Translating it yields CASSTLAGTNEQFF.

The chain recombines TRBV27 with TRBJ2-5, with TRBD2 identical over 8 bases. Germline loops: CDR1 MNHEY, CDR2 SMNVEV (reference sequence). Trimming cost V 10 bases and J 5 bases; bases outside gene matches: 6. The CDR3 is 12 amino acids. This chain's CDR3 is CATRGGGETQYF. The CDR3 nucleotides are TGTGCCACACGGGGGGGCGGGGAGACCCAGTACTTC.

The chain is built from TRBV3-1 (or the pseudogene TRBV3-2) and TRBJ2-5; D is unresolved. The CDR3 length is 17 residues. V lost 1 base to trimming and J lost 4 bases, with 19 bases between them. CDR1 is LGHDT and CDR2 is YNNKEL in the germline V gene (reference sequence). The CDR3 nucleotides read TGTGCCAGCAGCCAAGCTCCCGGCGGCCGCCGCGGAGAGACCCAGTACTTC. Protein: CASSQAPGGRRGETQYF.

The chain links TRBV5-4 to TRBJ2-7; D is perhaps TRBD1 (6 bases). The CDR3 sequence is 15 residues long. Germline V gives CDR1 SGHNT, CDR2 YYREEE (reference sequence). V shed 4 bases and J shed 0 bases, with 14 bases lying between them. CDR3 loop: CASSVGQLTSYEQYF. DNA for the CDR3: TGTGCCAGCAGCGTAGGACAGTTAACCTCCTACGAGCAGTACTTC.

The V and J genes are TRBV10-1 and TRBJ2-7; 12 bases line up with TRBD2. J was trimmed by 5 bases and V by 0 bases; bases with no gene match: 11. CDR1 and CDR2 (germline): WNHNN, SYGVQD (reference sequence). The CDR3 has 18 amino acids. The CDR3 coding sequence is TGCGCCAGCAGTGAGTCTTGGCTAGCGGGAGGGCCTATCCACGAGCAGTACTTC. This encodes CASSESWLAGGPIHEQYF.

This rearrangement joins TRBV5-1 to TRBJ2-7; maybe TRBD1 (6 bases). The CDR3 loop spans 14 amino acids. The V and J ends lost 6 bases and 2 bases respectively, with 15 bases between them. Germline assignment: CDR1 SGHRS and CDR2 YFSETQ. DNA of the CDR3: TGCGCCAGCACCACAGGGCAGGGGACCTACGAGCAGTACTTC. Its protein is CASTTGQGTYEQYF. Full variable domain (remainder filled in from reference TRBV5-1 and TRBJ2-7): KAGVTQTPRYLIKTRGQQVTLSCSPISGHRSVSWYQQTPGQGLQFLFEYFSETQRNKGNFPGRFSGRQFSNSRSEMNVSTLELGDSALYLCASTTGQGTYEQYFGPGTRLTVT.

The chain is built from TRBV4-2 and TRBJ1-1; 7 positions agree with TRBD1. The CDR3 contains 13 residues. Trimming took 4 bases from V and 4 from J; bases not matched to a gene: 3. CDR1 and CDR2 from the germline V gene are LGHNA and YNFKEQ. CDR3 loop: CASSRRQGTEAFF. CDR3 nucleotides: TGTGCCAGCAGCCGACGACAGGGCACTGAAGCTTTCTTT.

The chain links TRBV7-2 to TRBJ1-5; no reliable D call. The length of the CDR3 is 15 residues. Per the germline V gene, CDR1 is SGHTA and CDR2 is FQGNSA. Trimming left V 1 base short and J 4 bases short, with 11 bases between. The CDR3 nucleotides read TGTGCCAGCAGCTTAGGGCGGACTCAGAATCAGCCCCAGCATTTT. Amino acids: CASSLGRTQNQPQHF.

The chain links TRBV7-3 to TRBJ2-1; D perhaps matches TRBD2 (6 bases). Germline CDR1 is SGHTA and CDR2 is FQGTGA. The CDR3 runs to 13 residues. Trimming pared 5 bases from V and 9 bases from J, leaving 14 bases between. CDR3 DNA: TGTGCCAGCAGCACTGAGCGGGTGGGTGAGCAGTTCTTC. Translated, it gives CASSTERVGEQFF.

This chain links TRBV4-1 with TRBJ2-7, with TRBD2 matching over 9 bases. The CDR3 spans 16 residues. Germline-derived CDR1 and CDR2 are MGHRA and YSYEKL. With 4 bases clipped from V and 4 bases from J, the junction kept 11 bases outside the gene matches. The CDR3 spells CASSLVAGVSPYEQYF. CDR3 bases: TGCGCCAGCAGCCTTGTAGCGGGAGTGAGTCCGTACGAGCAGTACTTC.

The chain employs TRBV24-1 and TRBJ1-2, with 7 positions matching TRBD1. This CDR3 contains 14 residues. The V gene end was trimmed by 3 bases and the J gene end by 8 bases; junction bases not matched to a gene: 8. Germline V gene sequence: CDR1 KGHDR, CDR2 SFDVKD. Here the CDR3 DNA reads TGTGCCACCAGTGATGCCGACAGGGTAGGAGGCTACACCTTC. Translated, it gives CATSDADRVGGYTF.

The V and J genes are TRBV5-5 and TRBJ2-5, with D possibly matching TRBD1 (6 bases). V lost 1 base, J lost 1 base, and 20 bases lay in between. Germline V lookup: CDR1 SGHKS, CDR2 YYEKEE (reference sequence). CDR3 size: 18 residues. The chain's CDR3 is CASSLWFSSGARQETQYF. Written as DNA, the CDR3 is TGTGCCAGCAGCTTGTGGTTTTCGTCAGGGGCGCGCCAAGAGACCCAGTACTTC.

The rearrangement joins TRBV6-2 or TRBV6-3 to TRBJ2-3, with a weak D call TRBD2 (6 bases). V dropped 5 bases and J dropped 10 bases, with 13 bases sitting between them. The CDR3 runs to 12 residues. Germline V gives CDR1 MNHEY, CDR2 SVGEGT. Written as DNA, the CDR3 is TGTGCCAGCAGTCCCGGGAGTAAAGCGCAGTATTTT. As protein: CASSPGSKAQYF.

The gene calls are TRBV9 and TRBJ2-3; D is possibly TRBD1 (5 bases). The CDR3 spans 15 residues. Germline CDR1 and CDR2: SGDLS and YYNGEE. The V gene lost 0 bases and the J gene lost 5 bases, with 13 bases spanning the gap. The chain's CDR3 is CASSVGGQVGDTQYF. CDR3 nucleotide sequence: TGTGCCAGCAGCGTAGGGGGCCAGGTCGGAGATACGCAGTATTTT. Complete variable domain (other parts from reference TRBV9 and TRBJ2-3): DSGVTQTPKHLITATGQRVTLRCSPRSGDLSVYWYQQSLDQGLQFLIQYYNGEERAKGNILERFSAQQFPDLHSELNLSSLELGDSALYFCASSVGGQVGDTQYFGPGTRLTVL.